The clone carrying this T cell receptor beta chain has only one observation. In the original analysis: Amplification with reference gene primers provided the estimates of nucleated cell counts. The repertoire was sequenced with immunoSEQ multiplex PCR; TCRdb's copy has only in-frame clones and lacks some. That table furnishes V, J and clone size, whereas the DNA furnished D and trimming. The repertoire holds around 83,000 clones, with 75% to 90% as singletons. This sample stems from a study of blood T cell repertoires in COVID-19. About the study: The United States, Italy and Spain were the sources of the acute and convalescent COVID-19 samples. The analysed material was cDNA or gDNA that came from T cells, B-cell-depleted T cells, or PBMCs.

CDR1 SQVTM and CDR2 ANQGSEA come from the germline V gene. Trimming took 3 bases from V and 0 from J; bases not matched to a gene: 5. This CDR3 region has 17 residues. The clonotype comes from a man aged 50 to 60 with active or convalescent COVID-19. This chain uses TRBV29-1 with TRBJ2-1; 13 positions match TRBD2. The sequenced sample was peripheral blood. The CDR3 protein is CSVDGTSGDLSYNEQFF. For the CDR3, the DNA is TGCAGCGTTGACGGGACTAGCGGGGATCTCTCCTACAATGAGCAGTTCTTC.